This T cell receptor (beta chain) was sequenced in a study of T cells after yellow fever vaccination. A few counts support this clonotype. Its specificity is unknown. For TCR, cDNA came from 5'RACE template switching, which added a universal primer site and UMIs. Each CDR3 protein gets one entry after TCRdb re-called the 5' RACE reads with MiXCR. Here the sample spans about 160,000 distinct CDR3 sequences, around 9.7% being singletons. Findings and limits, study-wide: FACS-sorted repertoires might harbor abundant contaminating clonotypes from the bulk population. Overlap between CD4 and CD8 compartments was detected for a small share of clonotypes.

The CDR3 runs to 16 residues. The ends were cut back, 0 bases at V and 0 bases at J, with 9 bases in the middle. Germline V gene data show CDR1 as MGHRA and CDR2 as YSYEKL. The receptor comes from a man aged 18 to 30 who received the YFV17D yellow fever vaccine. Material: CD8+ T cells sorted from PBMCs, obtained 45 days after the yellow fever booster vaccination. The genes are TRBV4-1 and TRBJ2-1; TRBD1 or TRBD2 may be the D gene (5 bases each). Written as DNA, the CDR3 is TGCGCCAGCAGCCAAGACGGGGCAAGCTCCTACAATGAGCAGTTCTTC. Translated: CASSQDGASSYNEQFF.